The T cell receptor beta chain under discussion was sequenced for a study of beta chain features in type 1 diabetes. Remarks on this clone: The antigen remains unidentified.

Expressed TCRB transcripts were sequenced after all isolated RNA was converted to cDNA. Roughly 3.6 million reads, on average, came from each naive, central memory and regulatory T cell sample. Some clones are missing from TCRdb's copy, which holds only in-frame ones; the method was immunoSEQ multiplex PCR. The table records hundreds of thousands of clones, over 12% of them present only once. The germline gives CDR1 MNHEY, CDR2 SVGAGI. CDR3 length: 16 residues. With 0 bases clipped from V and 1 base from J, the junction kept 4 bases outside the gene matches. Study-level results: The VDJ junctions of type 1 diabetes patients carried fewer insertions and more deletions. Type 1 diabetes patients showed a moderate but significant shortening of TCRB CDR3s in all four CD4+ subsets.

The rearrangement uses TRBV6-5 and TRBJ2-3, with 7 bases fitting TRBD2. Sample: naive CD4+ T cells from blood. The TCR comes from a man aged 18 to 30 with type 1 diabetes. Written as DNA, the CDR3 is TGTGCCAGCAGTTACTCCAATCGGGGGGGCACAGATACGCAGTATTTT. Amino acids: CASSYSNRGGTDTQYF.